Presented here are 28 T cell receptor beta chains from one specimen sequenced in a study of control samples from healthy donors and cancer patients. The table came from immunoSEQ multiplex PCR; TCRdb's copy has only in-frame clones and leaves some out. The table records around 51,000 clones, 75% to 90% of them present only once. Sequencing was carried out using blood. All receptors derive from a man aged 65 to 79 in good health.

The V call is TRBV11-2, the J call TRBJ2-1, with 7 bases lining up with TRBD1. The CDR3 is 16 residues long. Per the germline V gene, CDR1 is SGHAT and CDR2 is FQNNGV. With 3 bases clipped from V and 2 bases from J, the junction kept 7 bases outside the gene matches. This CDR3 reads CASSLGRGTAYNEQFF. The CDR3 region has the DNA TGTGCCAGCAGCTTGGGTAGGGGGACAGCCTACAATGAGCAGTTCTTC.

The V and J genes are TRBV24-1 and TRBJ1-1; D not resolved. The V end was cut by 6 bases, the J end by 4 bases, with 11 bases between. Germline CDR1 KGHDR, CDR2 SFDVKD. This CDR3 region has 13 residues. CDR3 nucleotides: TGTGCCACCAGTCGCCCGGGAGGCACTGAAGCTTTCTTT. Protein product: CATSRPGGTEAFF.

The V gene is TRBV9, the J gene TRBJ2-1, with D perhaps TRBD1 or TRBD2 (6 bases each). CDR3 size: 16 residues. V was pared by 4 bases and J by 6 bases, with 20 bases between. Germline values: CDR1 SGDLS, CDR2 YYNGEE. The CDR3 here is CASSTEGVTPRNEQFF. The DNA of the CDR3 is TGTGCCAGCAGCACGGAGGGGGTCACCCCTCGCAATGAGCAGTTCTTC.

The sample holds one count of this clone. V and J are TRBV19 and TRBJ2-7; tentatively, D is TRBD1 or TRBD2 (5 bases each). This CDR3 is built from 14 residues. Germline V gene data show CDR1 as LNHDA and CDR2 as SQIVND (reference sequence). Trimming shortened V by 3 bases and J by 3 bases, and 12 bases separated the two germline ends. DNA of the CDR3: TGTGCCAGTAGTATCGGGACGGGTTTCTACGAGCAGTACTTC. Translating it yields CASSIGTGFYEQYF.

This chain connects TRBV28 to TRBJ2-3; 9 nucleotides line up with TRBD1. CDR1 is MDHEN and CDR2 is SYDVKM in the germline V gene. The CDR3 is made up of 15 amino acids. V lost 5 bases, J lost 6 bases, and 9 bases stayed unmatched. For the CDR3, the DNA is TGTGCCAGCAGTCCTCAGACAGGGGGTCACGATACGCAGTATTTT. Protein: CASSPQTGGHDTQYF.

The V and J genes are TRBV24-1 and TRBJ2-2; a weak D match, TRBD1 (5 bases). The CDR3 contains 15 residues. CDR1 KGHDR and CDR2 SFDVKD come from the germline V gene. V shed 7 bases and J shed 6 bases, with 17 bases lying between them. The CDR3 DNA sequence: TGTGCCACCAGCCAGCCGGGCAGGGCGGCCGGGGAGCTGTTTTTT. Its translation is CATSQPGRAAGELFF.

V usage is TRBV19 and J usage is TRBJ2-1, with 7 bases lining up with TRBD2. V shed 5 bases, J shed 8 bases, and the junction held 12 bases outside the gene matches. This CDR3 has 15 amino acids. CDR1 LNHDA and CDR2 SQIVND come from the germline V gene (reference sequence). This CDR3 is CASSQRRGIEDEQFF. CDR3 coding DNA: TGTGCCAGTAGTCAGCGGCGGGGGATAGAAGATGAGCAGTTCTTC.

Concerning this clone itself: Compared with germline, one end of the junction differs, possibly owing to a read error. The chain has TRBV19 and TRBJ2-7, with TRBD1 matching 9 bases. This CDR3 contains 16 residues. The germline gives CDR1 LNHDA, CDR2 SQIVND (reference sequence). This CDR3 reads CASGMGQGFRRYEQYF. The CDR3 region has the DNA TGTGCCAGTGGTATGGGACAGGGTTTTCGAAGATACGAGCAGTACTTC.

The sample holds one count of this clone. The rearrangement joins TRBV4-1 to TRBJ1-2; D may be TRBD1 (6 bases). CDR1 is MGHRA and CDR2 is YSYEKL in the germline V gene. Trimming stripped 5 bases from V and 4 bases from J, with 17 bases between. The length of the CDR3 is 15 residues. The CDR3 reads CASSSTGTYSYGYTF. The CDR3, as DNA: TGCGCCAGCAGCTCAACCGGGACATATTCCTATGGCTACACCTTC.

The chain has TRBV28 and TRBJ1-1; D might be TRBD1 (5 bases). The CDR3 sequence is 16 residues long. CDR1 and CDR2 (germline): MDHEN, SYDVKM. Trimming left V 3 bases short and J 1 base short, with 15 bases between. CDR3 region: CASSLMGGTGNTEAFF. CDR3 sequence (DNA): TGTGCCAGCAGTTTGATGGGTGGCACAGGGAACACTGAAGCTTTCTTT.

The V gene is TRBV5-4, the J gene TRBJ2-1, with 7 bases lining up with TRBD2. This CDR3 is 15 amino acids long. V gave up 4 bases and J gave up 5 bases; unmatched junction bases: 9. Germline V lookup: CDR1 SGHNT, CDR2 YYREEE (reference sequence). For the CDR3, the DNA is TGTGCCAGCAGCCTAACGGGACTATTCAACAATGAGCAGTTCTTC. It yields the protein CASSLTGLFNNEQFF.

The rearrangement uses TRBV5-1 and TRBJ2-5, with D maybe TRBD2 (6 bases). CDR3 length: 14 residues. Between the trimmed V and J ends, which lost 2 bases and 3 bases, there was a span of 11 bases. CDR1 and CDR2 (germline): SGHRS, YFSETQ. CDR3 DNA sequence: TGCGCCAGCAGCTTTAGCGGAGGGGAAGAGACCCAGTACTTC. Protein sequence: CASSFSGGEETQYF. The whole variable domain, filled in from reference TRBV5-1 and TRBJ2-5, reads KAGVTQTPRYLIKTRGQQVTLSCSPISGHRSVSWYQQTPGQGLQFLFEYFSETQRNKGNFPGRFSGRQFSNSRSEMNVSTLELGDSALYLCASSFSGGEETQYFGPGTRLLVL.

This CDR3 reads CASSLTGGRETQYF. For the CDR3, the DNA is TGTGCCAGCAGCCTGACAGGGGGCAGAGAGACCCAGTACTTC. This chain joins TRBV3-1 (or the pseudogene TRBV3-2) and TRBJ2-5; the match to TRBD1 covers 10 bases. V was clipped by 4 bases and J by 4 bases; unmatched bases: 3. Germline-derived CDR1 and CDR2 are LGHDT and YNNKEL (reference sequence). The CDR3 contains 14 residues.

V is TRBV5-6 and J is TRBJ1-2; D may be TRBD1 (5 bases). The CDR3 is 16 amino acids. CDR1 is SGHDT and CDR2 is YYEEEE in the germline V gene. V was clipped by 2 bases and J by 0 bases, with 14 bases between them. CDR3 coding DNA: TGTGCCAGCAGCTTTGTTTTACAGGACGCTAACTATGGCTACACCTTC. It yields the protein CASSFVLQDANYGYTF.

The chain links TRBV7-9 to TRBJ2-2; tentative D call: TRBD1 (6 bases). Germline CDR1 is SEHNR and CDR2 is FQNEAQ (reference sequence). The CDR3 loop spans 13 amino acids. V shed 10 bases and J shed 2 bases, with 11 bases lying between them. CDR3 region: CAIRTENTGELFF. The CDR3 bases are TGTGCCATCCGGACAGAAAACACCGGGGAGCTGTTTTTT.

J is TRBJ2-1 and V is TRBV7-6; 10 bases match TRBD2. The CDR3 extends over 20 amino acids. Per the germline V gene, CDR1 is SGHVS and CDR2 is FNYEAQ. The ends lost 2 bases at V and 0 bases at J; junction bases unmatched: 13. CDR3 protein: CASSLKMSSGSASSYNEQFF. Here the CDR3 DNA reads TGTGCCAGCAGCTTAAAAATGTCTAGCGGGAGCGCGAGCTCCTACAATGAGCAGTTCTTC.

The chain uses TRBV28 and TRBJ2-5; TRBD1 aligns across 10 bases. The CDR3 is 14 amino acids. CDR1 and CDR2 (germline): MDHEN, SYDVKM. Germline trimming cut 11 bases from V and 1 base from J; bases unmatched to any gene: 7. This CDR3 is CAWATGGPQETQYF. The CDR3 DNA reads TGTGCCTGGGCGACAGGGGGCCCCCAAGAGACCCAGTACTTC.

The gene calls are TRBV5-1 and TRBJ1-5; unclear D gene. Germline V gene sequence: CDR1 SGHRS, CDR2 YFSETQ. Trimming took 0 bases from V and 6 from J, leaving 7 bases between them. The CDR3 has 13 amino acids. The DNA of the CDR3 is TGCGCCAGCAGCTTGGCCGTAGGTCAGCCCCAGCATTTT. Amino acids: CASSLAVGQPQHF.

The rearrangement joins TRBV3-1 (or the pseudogene TRBV3-2) to TRBJ1-1; no clear D gene. The CDR3 length is 12 residues. Per germline, CDR1 LGHDT and CDR2 YNNKEL (reference sequence). Trimming removed 6 bases at V and 8 bases at J, with 13 bases between. The DNA for the CDR3 is TGTGCCAGCAGTCCGAATTTAAGAGAAGCTTTCTTT. Translating gives CASSPNLREAFF.

This clone occurred once. This chain connects TRBV2 to TRBJ1-3; unclear D gene. The CDR3 totals 15 residues. The V end lost 5 bases, the J end lost 0 bases, and 11 bases lay between the germline ends. The germline CDR1 and CDR2 sequences are SNHLY and FYNNEI. CDR3 region: CASSKRASSGNTIYF. The CDR3 bases are TGTGCCAGCAGTAAAAGAGCCTCCTCTGGAAACACCATATATTTT.

V and J are TRBV18 and TRBJ2-1, with D perhaps matching TRBD2 (5 bases). Germline loops: CDR1 KGHSH, CDR2 LQKENI. This CDR3 is 18 amino acids long. Deletions cut 4 bases from V and 0 bases from J, with 19 bases between. This CDR3 is CASSQPILASSSYNEQFF. CDR3 in DNA: TGTGCCAGCTCACAACCAATCTTAGCGTCGAGCTCCTACAATGAGCAGTTCTTC.

V usage is TRBV28 and J usage is TRBJ1-2, with D hard to call. Trimming shortened V by 4 bases and J by 1 base, and 7 bases separated the two germline ends. CDR1 is MDHEN, CDR2 SYDVKM, per germline. The CDR3 covers 13 residues. The CDR3 DNA reads TGTGCCAGCAGTTCGACGGATAACTATGGCTACACCTTC. It specifies CASSSTDNYGYTF.

The gene calls are TRBV25-1 and TRBJ1-4, with D unresolved. The germline V gene encodes CDR1 MGHDK and CDR2 SYGVNS. V dropped 4 bases and J dropped 4 bases, with 16 bases sitting between them. The CDR3 spans 16 residues. For the CDR3, the DNA is TGTGCCAGCAGTGCAAACTTCGGAATATATAATGAAAAACTGTTTTTT. It translates to CASSANFGIYNEKLFF.

The V call is TRBV11-2, the J call TRBJ2-1; 9 nucleotides agree with TRBD2. CDR1 is SGHAT, CDR2 FQNNGV, per germline. J lost 12 bases, V lost 4 bases, and 16 bases had no gene match. The CDR3 is made up of 16 amino acids. The CDR3 is CASSSLPGLAGSWQFF. CDR3 coding DNA: TGTGCCAGCAGCTCCTTACCGGGACTAGCTGGGTCGTGGCAGTTCTTC.

This chain uses TRBV10-2 with TRBJ1-6; unclear D gene. V was cut by 6 bases and J by 5 bases, with 17 bases left in between. CDR1 is WSHSY and CDR2 is SAAADI in the germline V gene. The CDR3 is 16 amino acids. Here the CDR3 reads CASSAFRERNNSPLHF. CDR3 bases: TGCGCCAGCAGCGCCTTCCGGGAAAGGAATAATTCACCCCTCCACTTT.

The chain joins TRBV28 to TRBJ2-5, with 8 bases that match TRBD1. Losses at the gene ends were 4 bases for V and 10 bases for J; bases not matched to a gene: 11. This CDR3 comprises 14 residues. Germline CDR1 and CDR2: MDHEN and SYDVKM. CDR3 sequence (DNA): TGTGCCAGCAGTTCCACCTCAGGGGGCGAAAGCCAGTACTTC. Translation gives CASSSTSGGESQYF. The whole variable domain, filled in from reference TRBV28 and TRBJ2-5, reads DVKVTQSSRYLVKRTGEKVFLECVQDMDHENMFWYRQDPGLGLRLIYFSYDVKMKEKGDIPEGYSVSREKKERFSLILESASTNQTSMYLCASSSTSGGESQYFGPGTRLLVL.

J is TRBJ2-1 and V is TRBV7-9, with D possibly TRBD2 on 6 matching bases. The CDR3 covers 16 residues. Germline V gene data show CDR1 as SEHNR and CDR2 as FQNEAQ (reference sequence). The V end was cut by 3 bases, the J end by 3 bases, with 15 bases between. The CDR3, as DNA: TGTGCCAGCAGCTTCACTAGCTGGGGACTCTACAATGAGCAGTTCTTC. Amino acid sequence: CASSFTSWGLYNEQFF.

The rearrangement uses TRBV5-1 and TRBJ2-7; unclear D gene. The V end lost 5 bases, the J end lost 0 bases, and 15 bases lay between the germline ends. Germline-derived CDR1 and CDR2 are SGHRS and YFSETQ. The CDR3 is 15 residues long. Here the CDR3 reads CASSPRKLSSYEQYF. CDR3 in DNA: TGCGCCAGCAGTCCTCGTAAGTTAAGCTCCTACGAGCAGTACTTC.